One and the same sample provided the 10 T cell receptor beta chains below, sequenced in a study of CD8+ T cells in alopecia areata. After isolation, RNA underwent reverse transcription to generate cDNA as the sequencing template. Sequencing was performed with immunoSEQ multiplex PCR; in TCRdb, only in-frame clones are kept and a portion is missing. The data contain roughly 200,000 clones, 45% to 70% of them singletons. The source material was CD8+ T cells sorted from blood. All receptors derive from a human donor in good health.

As to this clone: Different DNA sequences within this sample yield the same CDR3. CDR3 sequence reads: CSVTGVTGELFF. The CDR3 nucleotides are TGCAGCGTGACAGGGGTAACCGGGGAGCTGTTTTTT. The chain is built from TRBV29-1 and TRBJ2-2, with 8 nucleotides matching TRBD1. Unmatched junction bases numbered 2, after V lost 6 bases and J lost 5 bases. This CDR3 comprises 12 residues. CDR1 is SQVTM and CDR2 is ANQGSEA in the germline V gene.

V usage is TRBV29-1 and J usage is TRBJ2-1, with 13 nucleotides matching TRBD2. Trimming at V came to 7 bases and at J to 0 bases, leaving 6 bases not matched to a gene. CDR1 SQVTM and CDR2 ANQGSEA come from the germline V gene. This CDR3 spans 16 amino acids. Here the CDR3 DNA reads TGCAGCGCATTCGGACTAGCGGGGGCCTCCTACAATGAGCAGTTCTTC. Residues: CSAFGLAGASYNEQFF.

V gene TRBV13 combines with J gene TRBJ1-3; D is possibly TRBD1 (6 bases). Trimming cost V 2 bases and J 4 bases, with 12 bases left between them. Looked up from germline, CDR1 is PRHDT and CDR2 is FYEKMQ (reference sequence). CDR3 length: 15 residues. The CDR3 coding sequence is TGTGCCAGCAGCTTACGGGGGCAAGAAGGAAACACCATATATTTT. This encodes CASSLRGQEGNTIYF.

This sequence joins TRBV19 and TRBJ2-5, with D hard to call. Trimming stripped 1 base from V and 0 bases from J, with 6 bases between. The CDR3 is made up of 14 amino acids. Germline V lookup: CDR1 LNHDA, CDR2 SQIVND (reference sequence). In DNA form, the CDR3 reads TGTGCCAGTAGTATAGGAACGGACCAAGAGACCCAGTACTTC. Its translation: CASSIGTDQETQYF.

The DNA of the CDR3 is TGTGCCAGCAGTTTGAGGGGACCTACGAAGGACCAGCCCCAGCATTTT. Its protein product is CASSLRGPTKDQPQHF. This sequence joins TRBV27 and TRBJ1-5, with D perhaps matching TRBD1 (5 bases). Trimming removed 3 bases from V and 7 bases from J, with 19 bases in between. The CDR3 length is 16 residues. CDR1 is MNHEY and CDR2 is SMNVEV in the germline V gene (reference sequence).

This clone came up a few times. CDR3: CASSGTNYEQYF. The CDR3 nucleotides read TGCGCCAGCAGTGGGACCAACTACGAGCAGTACTTC. The chain recombines TRBV4-1 with TRBJ2-7, with D perhaps matching TRBD1 or TRBD2 (5 bases each). Germline V lookup: CDR1 MGHRA, CDR2 YSYEKL. CDR3 length: 12 residues. Trimming stripped 6 bases from V and 3 bases from J, with 9 bases between.

This chain connects TRBV2 to TRBJ2-4; TRBD1 agrees at 9 bases. The V segment lost 5 bases and the J segment 5 bases; nucleotides outside the gene matches: 4. The germline gives CDR1 SNHLY, CDR2 FYNNEI. The CDR3 has 14 residues. The CDR3 loop is CASSLTGGENIQYF. The CDR3 DNA follows: TGTGCCAGCAGTCTGACAGGGGGAGAAAACATTCAGTACTTC.

This clone showed up just once. The rearrangement joins TRBV27 to TRBJ1-1; TRBD1 might be the D (5 bases). CDR3 length equals 15 residues. Trimming removed 6 bases from V and 4 bases from J, with 18 bases in between. Germline values: CDR1 MNHEY, CDR2 SMNVEV (reference sequence). The CDR3 here is CASSPFGAVGTEAFF. DNA of the CDR3: TGTGCCAGCAGCCCATTCGGGGCGGTGGGCACTGAAGCTTTCTTT.

The chain employs TRBV4-1 and TRBJ1-2; TRBD1 is a possible D gene (5 bases). CDR3 length equals 16 residues. Trimming left V 2 bases short and J 4 bases short, with 17 bases between. Looked up from germline, CDR1 is MGHRA and CDR2 is YSYEKL. CDR3 protein: CASSQWAGQGLYGYTF. Here the CDR3 DNA reads TGCGCCAGCAGCCAATGGGCGGGCCAGGGCCTCTATGGCTACACCTTC.

This clone has just a few counts. The gene calls are TRBV4-2 and TRBJ1-1, with 7 bases lining up with TRBD1. This CDR3 region has 17 residues. The V and J ends lost 1 base and 3 bases, in that order; junction bases with no gene match: 11. Germline-derived CDR1 and CDR2 are LGHNA and YNFKEQ. The CDR3 DNA reads as TGTGCCAGCAGCCAAGGGTTGCTAGGGGGCACGTACACTGAAGCTTTCTTT. It translates to CASSQGLLGGTYTEAFF.